Below, one T cell receptor beta chain is given with its context. This entry is derived from a study of blood T cell repertoires in COVID-19. Study-level information: The cDNA or gDNA used as material had been derived from T cells, B-cell-depleted T cells, or PBMCs.

The authors' processing: Reference gene primers were amplified, and this amplification served to estimate nucleated cell counts. Profiling relied on immunoSEQ multiplex PCR, and the TCRdb table lists in-frame clones only, not all of them. V and J calls and clone size follow that table, whereas D and trimming were derived from the DNA. The profile shows under 300,000 clones, 86% of them singletons. The ends were cut back, 6 bases at V and 0 bases at J, with 12 bases in the middle. CDR3 length: 16 residues. Germline V CDR1 and CDR2: KGHSH, LQKENI. Input material: peripheral blood. The clonotype comes from a man older than 75 with acute or convalescent COVID-19. The chain uses TRBV18 and TRBJ2-6, with D hard to call. This CDR3 is CASSPTSNSGANVLTF. In DNA form, the CDR3 reads TGTGCCAGCTCGCCAACCAGTAACTCTGGGGCCAACGTCCTGACTTTC. The full variable domain, completed using reference TRBV18 and TRBJ2-6, is NAGVMQNPRHLVRRRGQEARLRCSPMKGHSHVYWYRQLPEEGLKFMVYLQKENIIDESGMPKERFSAEFPKEGPSILRIQQVVRGDSAAYFCASSPTSNSGANVLTFGAGSRLTVL.